This TCR beta chain was captured by sequencing in a study of CD8 T cells in ankylosing spondylitis. Overall study findings and caveats: Clones linked to disease were reported to show significant enrichment in matched ankylosing spondylitis synovial fluid. Within ankylosing spondylitis blood, a TCR beta motif made up of roughly eight highly homologous variants appeared to be characteristic.

5'-RACE, quantitative and with molecular barcodes, yielded the TCR beta libraries. MiXCR, applied by TCRdb to the 5' RACE reads, yields one record per CDR3 protein. The sample lists roughly 700,000 distinct CDR3 sequences, 15% to 20% occurring once. Details on this clonotype: Its specificity is not known.

Sequencing used blood, either unsorted or a sorted T cell fraction (not recorded which). The receptor was isolated from a male donor with ankylosing spondylitis.

CDR3 residues: CASSRSWNTEAFF. In DNA, the CDR3 is TGTGCCAGCAGCAGGTCGTGGAACACTGAAGCTTTCTTT. The chain recombines TRBV27 with TRBJ1-1; D remains unclear. CDR3 length: 13 amino acids. CDR1 is MNHEY, CDR2 SMNVEV, per germline (reference sequence). V was shortened by 6 bases and J by 1 base, with 9 bases between the two germline ends.